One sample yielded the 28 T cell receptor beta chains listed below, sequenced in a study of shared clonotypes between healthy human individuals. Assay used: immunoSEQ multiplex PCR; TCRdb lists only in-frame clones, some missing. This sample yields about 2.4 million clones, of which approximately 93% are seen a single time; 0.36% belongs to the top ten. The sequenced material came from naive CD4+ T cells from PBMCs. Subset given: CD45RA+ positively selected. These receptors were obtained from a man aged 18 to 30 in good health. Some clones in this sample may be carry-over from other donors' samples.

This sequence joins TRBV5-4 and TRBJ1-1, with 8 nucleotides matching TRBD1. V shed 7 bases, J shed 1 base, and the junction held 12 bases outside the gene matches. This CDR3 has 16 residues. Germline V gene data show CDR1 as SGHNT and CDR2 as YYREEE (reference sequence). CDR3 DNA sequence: TGTGCCAGCTTATCCCGGAGGGGGACAGGGAACACTGAAGCTTTCTTT. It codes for CASLSRRGTGNTEAFF.

CDR3 protein: CASSSRGDSTDTQYF. CDR3 bases: TGCGCCAGCAGCTCCAGGGGGGATAGCACAGATACGCAGTATTTT. The chain combines TRBV5-1 with TRBJ2-3, with D possibly matching TRBD1 (7 bases). CDR1 and CDR2 from the germline V gene are SGHRS and YFSETQ. The CDR3 covers 15 residues. The V end was cut by 3 bases, the J end by 0 bases, with 11 bases between.

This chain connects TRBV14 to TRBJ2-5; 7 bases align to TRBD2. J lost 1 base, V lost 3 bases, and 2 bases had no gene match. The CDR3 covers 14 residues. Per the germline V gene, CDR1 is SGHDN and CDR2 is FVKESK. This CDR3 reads CASSQRGSQETQYF. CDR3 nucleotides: TGTGCCAGCAGCCAGCGGGGGTCCCAAGAGACCCAGTACTTC.

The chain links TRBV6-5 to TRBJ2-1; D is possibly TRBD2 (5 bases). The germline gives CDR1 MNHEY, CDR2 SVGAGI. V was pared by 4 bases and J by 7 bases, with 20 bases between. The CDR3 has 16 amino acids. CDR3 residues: CASSSTGVGMSNEQFF. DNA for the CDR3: TGTGCCAGCAGTTCCACGGGTGTCGGGATGAGTAATGAGCAGTTCTTC.

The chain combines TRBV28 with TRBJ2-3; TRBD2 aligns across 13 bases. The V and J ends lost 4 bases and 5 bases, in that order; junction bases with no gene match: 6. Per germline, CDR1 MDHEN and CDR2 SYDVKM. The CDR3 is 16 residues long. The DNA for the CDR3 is TGTGCCAGCAGTTCTGGGACTAGCGGGACCGGAGATACGCAGTATTTT. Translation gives CASSSGTSGTGDTQYF.

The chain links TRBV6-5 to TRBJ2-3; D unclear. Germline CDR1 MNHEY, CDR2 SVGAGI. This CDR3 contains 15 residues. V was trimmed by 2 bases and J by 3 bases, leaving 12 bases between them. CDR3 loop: CASSYAPVGTDTQYF. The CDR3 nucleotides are TGTGCCAGCAGTTACGCTCCGGTAGGGACAGATACGCAGTATTTT.

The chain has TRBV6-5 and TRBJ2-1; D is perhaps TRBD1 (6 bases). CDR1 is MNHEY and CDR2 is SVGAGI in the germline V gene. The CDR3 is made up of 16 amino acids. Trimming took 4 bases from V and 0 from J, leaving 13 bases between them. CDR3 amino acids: CASSSRQAGSYNEQFF. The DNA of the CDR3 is TGTGCCAGCAGTTCGAGACAGGCGGGCTCCTACAATGAGCAGTTCTTC.

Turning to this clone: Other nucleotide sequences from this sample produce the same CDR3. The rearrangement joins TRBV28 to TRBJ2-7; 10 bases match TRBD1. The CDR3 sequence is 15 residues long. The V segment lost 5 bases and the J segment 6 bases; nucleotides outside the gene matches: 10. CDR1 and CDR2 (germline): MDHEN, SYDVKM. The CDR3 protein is CASSTPGTGVPEQYF. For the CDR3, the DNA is TGTGCCAGCAGTACTCCCGGGACAGGGGTCCCCGAGCAGTACTTC.

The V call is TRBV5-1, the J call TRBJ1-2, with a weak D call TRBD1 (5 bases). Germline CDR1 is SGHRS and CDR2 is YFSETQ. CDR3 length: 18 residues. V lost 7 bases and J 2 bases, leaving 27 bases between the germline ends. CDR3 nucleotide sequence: TGCGCCAGCCATGGCGGGGGGGTGGCGCGGGATCTCAACTATGGCTACACCTTC. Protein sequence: CASHGGGVARDLNYGYTF.

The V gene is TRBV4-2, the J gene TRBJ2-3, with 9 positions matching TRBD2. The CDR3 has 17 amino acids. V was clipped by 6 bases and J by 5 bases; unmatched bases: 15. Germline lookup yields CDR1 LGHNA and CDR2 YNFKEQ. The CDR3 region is CASSFGLAFQGGDTQYF. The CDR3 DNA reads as TGTGCCAGCAGTTTTGGACTAGCGTTTCAAGGCGGAGATACGCAGTATTTT.

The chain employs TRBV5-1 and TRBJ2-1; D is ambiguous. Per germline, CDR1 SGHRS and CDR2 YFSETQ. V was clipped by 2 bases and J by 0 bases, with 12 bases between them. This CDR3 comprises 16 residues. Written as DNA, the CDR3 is TGCGCCAGCAGCTTTGACCCCCGTAGCTCCTACAATGAGCAGTTCTTC. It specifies CASSFDPRSSYNEQFF.

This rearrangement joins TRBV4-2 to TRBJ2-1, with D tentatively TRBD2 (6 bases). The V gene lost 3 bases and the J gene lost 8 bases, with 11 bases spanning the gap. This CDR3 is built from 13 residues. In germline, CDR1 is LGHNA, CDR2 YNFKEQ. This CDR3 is CASSQLKRDEQFF. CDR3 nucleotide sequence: TGTGCCAGCAGCCAGTTAAAGCGGGATGAGCAGTTCTTC.

This CDR3 is CASSRDTGGFYGYTF. The CDR3 DNA reads as TGTGCCAGCAGTAGAGATACAGGGGGCTTCTATGGCTACACCTTC. The chain has TRBV27 and TRBJ1-2, with 9 bases matching TRBD1. The CDR3 runs to 15 residues. The ends lost 5 bases at V and 4 bases at J; junction bases unmatched: 8. The germline V gene encodes CDR1 MNHEY and CDR2 SMNVEV (reference sequence).

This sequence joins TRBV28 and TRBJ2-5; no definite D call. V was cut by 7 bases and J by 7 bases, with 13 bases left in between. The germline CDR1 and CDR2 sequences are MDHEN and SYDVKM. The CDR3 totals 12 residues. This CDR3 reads CASTPPIGTQYF. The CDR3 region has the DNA TGTGCCAGCACCCCCCCAATAGGGACCCAGTACTTC.

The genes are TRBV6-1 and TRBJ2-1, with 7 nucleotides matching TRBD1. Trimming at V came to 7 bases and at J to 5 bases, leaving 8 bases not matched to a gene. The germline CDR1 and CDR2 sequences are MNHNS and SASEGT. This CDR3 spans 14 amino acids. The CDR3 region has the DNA TGTGCCAGCACCCCCGGGACAGACGACAATGAGCAGTTCTTC. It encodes CASTPGTDDNEQFF.

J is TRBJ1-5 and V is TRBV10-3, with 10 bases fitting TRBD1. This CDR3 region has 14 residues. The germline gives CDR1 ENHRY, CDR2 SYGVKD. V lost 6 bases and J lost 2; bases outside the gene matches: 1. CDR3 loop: CAIRTGGGNQPQHF. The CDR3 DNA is TGTGCCATCAGGACAGGGGGCGGCAATCAGCCCCAGCATTTT.

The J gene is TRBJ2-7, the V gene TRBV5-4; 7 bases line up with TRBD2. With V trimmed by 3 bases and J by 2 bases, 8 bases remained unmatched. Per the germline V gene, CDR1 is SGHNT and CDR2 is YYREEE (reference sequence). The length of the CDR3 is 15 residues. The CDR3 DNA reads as TGTGCCAGCAGCTGGAGCACTAGCGCTCCCTACGAGCAGTACTTC. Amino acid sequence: CASSWSTSAPYEQYF.

The DNA for the CDR3 is TGTGCCAGCAGCTCCGGGGGCACAGATACGCAGTATTTT. This gives the protein CASSSGGTDTQYF. The chain is built from TRBV7-9 and TRBJ2-3; the D gene is possibly TRBD2 (5 bases). The V gene lost 4 bases and the J gene lost 1 base, with 6 bases spanning the gap. This CDR3 region has 13 residues. The germline V gene has CDR1 SEHNR and CDR2 FQNEAQ (reference sequence). The full variable domain, rest sourced from reference TRBV7-9 and TRBJ2-3, is DTGVSQNPRHKITKRGQNVTFRCDPISEHNRLYWYRQTLGQGPEFLTYFQNEAQLEKSRLLSDRFSAERPKGSFSTLEIQRTEQGDSAMYLCASSSGGTDTQYFGPGTRLTVL.

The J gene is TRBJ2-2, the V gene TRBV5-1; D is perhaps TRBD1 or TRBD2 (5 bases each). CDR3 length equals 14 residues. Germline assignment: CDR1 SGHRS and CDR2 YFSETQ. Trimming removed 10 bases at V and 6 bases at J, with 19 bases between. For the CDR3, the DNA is TGCGCCGGGACCCCGGGACCCTTACCCGGGGAGCTGTTTTTT. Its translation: CAGTPGPLPGELFF.

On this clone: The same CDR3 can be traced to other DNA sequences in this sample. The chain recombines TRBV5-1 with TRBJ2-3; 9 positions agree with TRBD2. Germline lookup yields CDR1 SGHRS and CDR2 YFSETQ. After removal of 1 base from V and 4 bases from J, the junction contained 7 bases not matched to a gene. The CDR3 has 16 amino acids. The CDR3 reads CASSLRTSGSADTQYF. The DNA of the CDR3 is TGCGCCAGCAGCTTGCGAACTAGCGGGTCTGCAGATACGCAGTATTTT. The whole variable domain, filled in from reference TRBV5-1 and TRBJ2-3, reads KAGVTQTPRYLIKTRGQQVTLSCSPISGHRSVSWYQQTPGQGLQFLFEYFSETQRNKGNFPGRFSGRQFSNSRSEMNVSTLELGDSALYLCASSLRTSGSADTQYFGPGTRLTVL.

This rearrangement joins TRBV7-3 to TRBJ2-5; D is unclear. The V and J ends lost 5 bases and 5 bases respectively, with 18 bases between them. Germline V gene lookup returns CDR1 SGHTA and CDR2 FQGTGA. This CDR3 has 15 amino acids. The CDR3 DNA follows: TGTGCCAGCAGCCCCGGGTCGTTTTTCGCCGAGACCCAGTACTTC. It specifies CASSPGSFFAETQYF.

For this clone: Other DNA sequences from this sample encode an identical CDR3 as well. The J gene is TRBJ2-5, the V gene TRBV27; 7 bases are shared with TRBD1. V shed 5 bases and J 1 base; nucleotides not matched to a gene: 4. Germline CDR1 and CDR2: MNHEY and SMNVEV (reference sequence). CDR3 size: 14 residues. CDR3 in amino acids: CASSSGQVQETQYF. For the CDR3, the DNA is TGTGCCAGCAGTAGCGGACAGGTCCAAGAGACCCAGTACTTC.

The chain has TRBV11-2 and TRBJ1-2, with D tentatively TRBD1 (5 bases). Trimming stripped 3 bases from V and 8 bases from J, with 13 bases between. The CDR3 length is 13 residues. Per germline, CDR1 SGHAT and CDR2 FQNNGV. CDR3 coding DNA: TGTGCCAGCAGCTTCTCCAGGGAAGTCGGCTACACCTTC. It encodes CASSFSREVGYTF. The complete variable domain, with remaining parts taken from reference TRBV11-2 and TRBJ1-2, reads EAGVAQSPRYKIIEKRQSVAFWCNPISGHATLYWYQQILGQGPKLLIQFQNNGVVDDSQLPKDRFSAERLKGVDSTLKIQPAKLEDSAVYLCASSFSREVGYTFGSGTRLTVV.

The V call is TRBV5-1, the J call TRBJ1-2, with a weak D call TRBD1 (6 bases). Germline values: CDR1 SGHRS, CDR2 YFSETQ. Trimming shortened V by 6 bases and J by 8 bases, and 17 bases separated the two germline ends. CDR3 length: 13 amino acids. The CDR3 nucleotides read TGCGCCAGCACCCTACCGGGGGCCGGGGGCTACACCTTC. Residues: CASTLPGAGGYTF.

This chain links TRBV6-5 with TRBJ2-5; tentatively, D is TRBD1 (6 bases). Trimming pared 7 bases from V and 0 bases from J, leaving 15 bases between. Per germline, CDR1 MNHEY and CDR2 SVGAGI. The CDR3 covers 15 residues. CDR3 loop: CASTRGRFYQETQYF. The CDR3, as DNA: TGTGCCAGCACCAGGGGCAGGTTCTACCAAGAGACCCAGTACTTC.

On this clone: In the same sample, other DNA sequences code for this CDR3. CDR3 amino acids: CASSFLGGYGYTF. The CDR3 nucleotides read TGTGCCAGCAGTTTTTTGGGGGGCTATGGCTACACCTTC. The J gene is TRBJ1-2, the V gene TRBV28; possible D gene TRBD1, 5 bases. The CDR3 has 13 residues. Germline V CDR1 and CDR2: MDHEN, SYDVKM. Trimming shortened V by 3 bases and J by 4 bases, and 9 bases separated the two germline ends.

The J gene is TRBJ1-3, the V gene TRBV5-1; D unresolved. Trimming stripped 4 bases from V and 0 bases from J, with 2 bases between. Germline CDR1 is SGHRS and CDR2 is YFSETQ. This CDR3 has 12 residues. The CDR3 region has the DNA TGCGCCAGCAGCCGCTCTGGAAACACCATATATTTT. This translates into CASSRSGNTIYF.

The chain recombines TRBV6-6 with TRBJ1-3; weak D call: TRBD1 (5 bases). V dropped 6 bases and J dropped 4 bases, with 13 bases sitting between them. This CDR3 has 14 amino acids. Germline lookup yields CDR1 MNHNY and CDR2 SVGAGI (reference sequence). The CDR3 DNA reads TGTGCCAGCAGCAGGGAAGGGCCGGGAAACACCATATATTTT. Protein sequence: CASSREGPGNTIYF.